The following is a T cell receptor (beta chain) sequence with its context. Which antigen it targets is not known. No base qualities exist here, and no much larger clone lies one base off it. This record comes from a study of cytomegalovirus exposure and HLA in healthy donors (dated by TCRdb to the late 2010s). A note on the overall study: In an earlier analysis of 450 to 750 of the donors, roughly 300 Gb of sequence data and some 100 million unique TCR beta sequences from 150 million to 200 million T cells were reported. Around 320 gigabases of sequencing data and 80 million or so unique TCR sequences were included in an early release covering several hundred HLA-typed donors. Among the approximately 400 genotyped donors, around 81% belonged to the genetic ancestry cluster associated with self-reported Caucasian donors. The aim of the study was to test whether cataloging public T cell receptors could identify signatures of past pathogen exposure. Using immunosequencing, the study profiled T cell repertoires from 666 subjects and related those repertoires to cytomegalovirus serostatus. In addition to the first cohort of around 670 subjects, a separate validation cohort of over 90 different subjects was used. To predict cytomegalovirus infection status, the study brought together high-throughput TCR immunosequencing, statistical association of individual TCRs with disease status, and machine learning. A later analysis re-analyzed previously published TCR beta repertoires from 666 donors and added high-resolution HLA genotyping to study TCR occurrence patterns. The later analysis used no new phenotypic data to find candidate immune exposures, relying instead on TCR beta sequences and their occurrence across donors. An earlier analysis of some 600 of the donors applied high-throughput TCR beta sequencing to assess whether each TCR beta V gene segment acted as functional or pseudogenic. Donor age, sex, ethnicity and CMV serostatus were collected together with the repertoire data. Genome-wide SNP genotypes for about 65% of the roughly 670 donors were used in a later genetic analysis, which treated that subset as a discovery cohort. All discovery cohort repertoires had been generated using a single sequencing platform. Both class I and class II loci were covered by HLA typing, at four-digit resolution. The number of typed donors differed by locus: about 620-640 for A, B, C, DRB1 and DQB1; about 520 for DQA1; 606 for DPA1; and about 450 for DPB1. Because of strong linkage in the cohort, a few DR-DQ haplotypes were treated as single units for association and clustering. Across approximately 400 genotyped donors of the cohort, an average of roughly 200,000 unique TCR beta nucleotide sequences per donor were sequenced, and approximately 17% of those sequences were non-productive.

Measured from the cysteine to the phenylalanine, the CDR3 is 16 residues long. The only DNA kept is the CDR3, 48 bases in frame from the first base. CDR1 and CDR2 are drawn from the germline V gene: SGHVS, FQNEAQ. Trimming removed 3 bases from V and 6 bases from J; the gene matches leave 8 bases unexplained. The library was made by the immunoSEQ multiplex PCR assay. The multiplex PCR relied on a mix of 60 forward primers for TCR Vbeta segments and 13 reverse primers for TCR Jbeta segments. The CDR3 region of rearranged TCR beta genes was amplified from genomic DNA with a multiplex PCR assay. Amplified TCR beta libraries were sequenced as 87-base-pair reads on the Illumina HiSeq System. The paper's data handling went like this. Across the roughly 700 repertoires, a later analysis counted tens of millions of unique TCR beta chains, 9.5 million to 13 million of which were shared by at least two donors. Raw reads were error-corrected and collapsed into unique sequences by a nearest-neighbor algorithm in which closely related sequences were merged to remove PCR and sequencing errors. V, D and J gene segments were assigned by aligning CDR3 sequences to IMGT reference sequences. For a sequence to be retained, a match of at least six nucleotides was required to both a V gene segment and a J gene segment. A rearrangement counted as productive if the CDR3 had no stop codons and remained in frame with V and J, and every other rearrangement counted as non-productive. CDR3 was defined according to IMGT convention as the region running from the second conserved V-encoded cysteine to the conserved J-encoded phenylalanine. In an earlier analysis of around 600 of the donors, sequences lacking an unambiguous match to a single V gene segment were excluded. An earlier analysis of some 500 of the donors classified V segments as functional when productive rearrangements were above 56.7% and as segregating when the standard deviation between donors was above 5%. A statistical classification framework was built for diagnosing cytomegalovirus status from the catalog of TCR beta chain sequences. V and J gene assignment, in a later analysis, came from comparing TCR nucleotide sequences with IMGT/GENE-DB human TR gene sequences. Using the TCRdist pipeline, a later analysis assigned CDR3 sequences along with most-parsimonious VDJ recombination scenarios. In a later analysis, each TCR beta chain was defined by its CDR3 amino acid sequence together with its V-gene family, and reads without a unique V-gene family were excluded. To address suspected cross-contamination and a sequencing artifact, a later analysis removed a few hundred highly shared, low-generation-probability nucleotide sequences. In a later analysis, a clonal expansion index was calculated for each public chain from normalized within-repertoire ranks of inferred template counts. In a later analysis, generation probabilities were computed using a VDJ recombination model fitted to out-of-frame rearrangements, and the results were checked against IGoR. A later analysis scored TCR-TCR, TCR-HLA and TCR-CMV co-occurrence with hypergeometric tests, applying a repertoire-size bias correction to TCR pairs. To estimate false discovery rates, a later analysis permuted the HLA or CMV assignments 20 times. A later analysis grouped co-occurring TCRs with DBSCAN, adding TCRdist sequence similarity when clustering within HLA-allele-positive subsets. Repertoires with fewer than 30,000 or more than 120,000 public chains were left out of co-occurrence clustering, as were about five repertoires with anomalous nucleotide sharing. Entries here come from immuneACCESS through TCRdb and include only in-frame sequences with V and J called. Some clones fail to appear in such tables; in the studies checked, an unresolved V gene covers under half of the shortfall, and the cause of the remainder is unknown. From that table come the V and J calls and clone size; the DNA was used to work out D and trimming. Here the sample has about 260,000 clones; approximately 84% occur a single time. The ten largest clones add up to more than 1.5% of the sample.

The cohort consisted of some 670 healthy bone marrow donors. At the time of sampling, all cohort members were nominally healthy, though unrecorded immune exposures were likely present. The donor tested CMV seropositive and was one of the 289 seropositive cohort members. Each donor provided a peripheral blood sample, and peripheral blood mononuclear cells were used for TCR beta sequencing. The Qiagen DNeasy Blood Extraction Kit was used to extract genomic DNA from the blood cell samples. What the research found in general, with its limitations: HLA typing was unavailable for some donors at each locus, so association tests used only the typed subset. For the cohort, immune exposure information was limited to CMV serostatus. According to a later analysis, parvovirus B19, influenza, CMV and Epstein-Barr virus appeared linked to several top co-occurrence clusters. The classifier was reported to diagnose cytomegalovirus status with high specificity and sensitivity in both the original cohort and the validation cohort. In a later genetic analysis, fewer N-insertions in productive TCRs were reported among donors in an Asian-associated ancestry cluster than the roughly 700-donor mean. A cluster of highly shared sequence variants was judged likely to represent a technical artifact of the sequencing pipeline. An earlier analysis of approximately 590 of the donors showed that most TCR beta V segments appeared in productive rearrangements either about 87% or about 30% of the time, which broadly matched IMGT annotations. A later analysis found that most CMV-associated TCR beta chains appeared HLA-restricted, with HLA associations seemingly driven largely by CMV exposure. The study listed 164 TCR beta chains as associated with cytomegalovirus. The authors suggested that the approach could potentially be extended to other disease states and immunological phenotypes. A further reported finding was that TCR beta sequences accurately predicted the HLA-A and HLA-B alleles for most subjects in the first cohort. At a false discovery rate of 0.05, a later analysis linked 15,000 to 20,000 TCR beta sequences to specific HLA alleles. In a later analysis, TCR association rates were found to vary across HLA loci, with the most associated TCRs seen for DRB1 alleles and the fewest for HLA-C alleles. This cohort had only TCR beta chains sequenced, and the lack of alpha or paired-chain data limited which features could be detected. When HLA alleles, especially DR and DQ, strongly co-occurred, TCR associations were difficult to assign to individual alleles. Three of the identified cytomegalovirus-associated TCR beta chains were confirmed in vitro to be specific for cytomegalovirus antigens. In a later analysis, HLA-associated TCR beta chains were found to be more clonally expanded and to have lower generation probabilities than equally common non-associated chains. Sequencing depth was assumed to be roughly uniform across donors in the presence/absence analyses, though that assumption may not hold. The earlier analysis of 587 of the donors excluded fewer than 20 rarely observed V segments, including chromosome 9 orphons, because counts were too low. Some IMGT-functional V segments, including TRBV6-2 and TRBV6-3, could not be distinguished by the 87-base-pair reads and were therefore excluded. V-gene and J-gene trimming of TCR beta chains was associated with a missense DCLRE1C variant in a later genetic analysis, and the association was replicated in an independent cohort. Across donors, most TCR sequences were observed very rarely, whereas some public TCRs were present in many individuals. Linkage disequilibrium might explain the correlated functional status among segregating V segments, but an unknown experimental factor could not be ruled out.

Material for sequencing was PBMCs. Recombination connected TRBV7-8 to TRBJ1-5, and TRBD1 aligns with 10 junction nucleotides. This sequence originates from a woman aged 40 to 50 in good health and CMV-seropositive. The CDR3 amino acid sequence is: CASSFTRDRGTQPQHF. Here is the DNA: TGTGCCAGCAGCTTCACCAGGGACAGGGGTACTCAGCCCCAGCATTTT.